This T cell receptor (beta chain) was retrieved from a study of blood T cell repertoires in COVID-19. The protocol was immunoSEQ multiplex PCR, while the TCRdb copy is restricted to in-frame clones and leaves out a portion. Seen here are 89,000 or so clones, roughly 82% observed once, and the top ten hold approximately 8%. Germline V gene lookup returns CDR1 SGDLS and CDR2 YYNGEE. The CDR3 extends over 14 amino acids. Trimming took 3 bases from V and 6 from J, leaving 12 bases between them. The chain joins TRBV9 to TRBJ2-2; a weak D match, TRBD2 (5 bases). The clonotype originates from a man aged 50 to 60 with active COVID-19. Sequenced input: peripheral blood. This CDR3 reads CASSARADAGELFF. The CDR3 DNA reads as TGTGCCAGCAGCGCGCGGGCAGACGCCGGGGAGCTGTTTTTT.